This T cell receptor (beta chain) emerged from a study of blood T cell repertoires in COVID-19. Study details: Acute and convalescent COVID-19 samples came from the United States, Italy and Spain. T cells, B-cell-depleted T cells, or PBMCs supplied cDNA or gDNA.

In the original processing: The assay estimated nucleated cells by amplifying reference gene primers. Method: immunoSEQ multiplex PCR; TCRdb's copy keeps in-frame clones and lacks some. Clone size and the V and J calls come from that table; the DNA yielded D and trimming. The table includes around 160,000 clones, approximately 78% detected once. CDR3 length: 15 amino acids. Germline CDR1 and CDR2: SGHTA and FQGNSA. The ends lost 4 bases at V and 1 base at J; junction bases unmatched: 3. The rearrangement links TRBV7-2 to TRBJ2-3; 9 bases are a match to TRBD2. The TCR sequence derives from a human donor with acute or convalescent COVID-19. The donor label of this sample is uncertain. The source material was peripheral blood. In nucleotides, the CDR3 is TGTGCCAGCAGCTCATCTAGCGGGGGCACAGATACGCAGTATTTT. Its protein product is CASSSSSGGTDTQYF.